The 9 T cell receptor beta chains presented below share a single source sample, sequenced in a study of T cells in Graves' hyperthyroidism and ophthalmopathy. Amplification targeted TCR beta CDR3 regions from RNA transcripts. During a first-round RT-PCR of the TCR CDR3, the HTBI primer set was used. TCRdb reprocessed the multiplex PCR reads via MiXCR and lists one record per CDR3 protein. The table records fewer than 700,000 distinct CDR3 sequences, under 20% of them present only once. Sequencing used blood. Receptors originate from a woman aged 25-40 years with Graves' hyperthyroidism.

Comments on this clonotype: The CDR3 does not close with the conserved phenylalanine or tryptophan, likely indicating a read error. The CDR3 sequence: CASSLLPLAKNIQYL. The CDR3 bases are TGTGCCAGCAGTTTGCTCCCTCTAGCCAAAAACATTCAGTACCTC. The chain combines TRBV12-3 or TRBV12-4 with TRBJ2-4; D is undetermined. Trimming stripped 3 bases from V and 0 bases from J, with 9 bases between. The CDR3 is 15 residues long.

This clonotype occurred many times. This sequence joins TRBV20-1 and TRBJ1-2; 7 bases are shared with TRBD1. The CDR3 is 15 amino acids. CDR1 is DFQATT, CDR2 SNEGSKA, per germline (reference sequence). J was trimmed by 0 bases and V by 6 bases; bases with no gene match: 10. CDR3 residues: CSANLDRDPNYGYTF. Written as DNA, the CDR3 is TGCAGTGCAAACCTCGACAGGGACCCTAACTATGGCTACACCTTC.

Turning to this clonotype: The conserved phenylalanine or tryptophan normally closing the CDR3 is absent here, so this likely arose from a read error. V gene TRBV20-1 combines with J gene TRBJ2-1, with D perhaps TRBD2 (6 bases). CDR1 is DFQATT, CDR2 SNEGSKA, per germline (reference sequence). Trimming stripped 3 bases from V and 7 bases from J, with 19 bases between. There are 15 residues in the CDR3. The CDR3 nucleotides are TGCAGTGCTAGGACCCTAGGGTGGGCGGGGAATGAGCAGTTCCTC. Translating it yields CSARTLGWAGNEQFL.

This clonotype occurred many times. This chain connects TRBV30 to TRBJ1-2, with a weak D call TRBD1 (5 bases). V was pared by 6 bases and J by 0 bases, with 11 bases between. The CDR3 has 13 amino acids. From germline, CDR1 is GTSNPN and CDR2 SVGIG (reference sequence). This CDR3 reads CACNGHPNYGYTF. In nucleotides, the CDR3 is TGTGCCTGTAATGGACATCCTAACTATGGCTACACCTTC.

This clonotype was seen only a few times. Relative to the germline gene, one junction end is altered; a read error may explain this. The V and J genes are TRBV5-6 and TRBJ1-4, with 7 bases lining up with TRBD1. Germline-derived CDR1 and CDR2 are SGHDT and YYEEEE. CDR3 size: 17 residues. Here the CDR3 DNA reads TGTGCCAGCAGCTCCAGCGGACAGGCTGCAACTAATGAAAAACTGCTTTTT. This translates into CASSSSGQAATNEKLLF. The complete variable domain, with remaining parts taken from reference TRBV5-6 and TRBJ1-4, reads DAGVTQSPTHLIKTRGQQVTLRCSPKSGHDTVSWYQQALGQGPQFIFQYYEEEERQRGNFPDRFSGHQFPNYSSELNVNALLLGDSALYLCASSSSGQAATNEKLLFGSGTQLSVL.

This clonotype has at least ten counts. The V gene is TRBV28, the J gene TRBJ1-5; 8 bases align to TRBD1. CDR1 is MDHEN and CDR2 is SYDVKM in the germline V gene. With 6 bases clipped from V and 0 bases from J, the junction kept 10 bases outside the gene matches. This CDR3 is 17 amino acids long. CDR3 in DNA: TGTGCCAGCAGCCCCCCGGACAGGGCGGGTAGCAATCAGCCCCAGCATTTT. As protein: CASSPPDRAGSNQPQHF. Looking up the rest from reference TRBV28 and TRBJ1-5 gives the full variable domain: DVKVTQSSRYLVKRTGEKVFLECVQDMDHENMFWYRQDPGLGLRLIYFSYDVKMKEKGDIPEGYSVSREKKERFSLILESASTNQTSMYLCASSPPDRAGSNQPQHFGDGTRLSIL.

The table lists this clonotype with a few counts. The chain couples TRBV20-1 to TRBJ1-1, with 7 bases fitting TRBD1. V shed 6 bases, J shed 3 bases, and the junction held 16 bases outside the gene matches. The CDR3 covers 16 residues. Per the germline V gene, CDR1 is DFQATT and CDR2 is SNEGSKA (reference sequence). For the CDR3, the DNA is TGCAGTGCAAATTACAGGGGACGGTATCGGGACACTGAAGCTTTCTTT. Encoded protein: CSANYRGRYRDTEAFF.

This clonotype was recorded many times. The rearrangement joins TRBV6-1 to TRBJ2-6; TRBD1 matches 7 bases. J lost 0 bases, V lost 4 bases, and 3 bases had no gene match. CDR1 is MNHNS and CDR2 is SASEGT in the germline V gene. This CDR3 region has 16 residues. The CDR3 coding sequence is TGTGCCAGCAGTGGACAGGGCCCCTCTGGGGCCAACGTCCTGACTTTC. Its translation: CASSGQGPSGANVLTF.

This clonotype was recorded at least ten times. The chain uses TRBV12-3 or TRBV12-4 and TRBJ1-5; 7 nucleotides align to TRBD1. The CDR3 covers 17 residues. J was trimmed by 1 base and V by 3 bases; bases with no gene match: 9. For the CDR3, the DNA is TGTGCCAGCAGTTTCATCCCACAGGGGCCGAGCAATCAGCCCCAGCATTTT. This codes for CASSFIPQGPSNQPQHF.